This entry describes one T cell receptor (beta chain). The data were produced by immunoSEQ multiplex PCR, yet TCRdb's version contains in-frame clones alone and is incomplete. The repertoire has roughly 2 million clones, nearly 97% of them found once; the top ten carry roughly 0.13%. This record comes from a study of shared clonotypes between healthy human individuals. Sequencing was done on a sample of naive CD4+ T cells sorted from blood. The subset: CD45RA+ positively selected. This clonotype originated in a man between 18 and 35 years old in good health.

The CDR3 loop is CASSYGMSNQPQHF. The DNA for the CDR3 is TGTGCCAGCAGTTATGGTATGAGCAATCAGCCCCAGCATTTT. The chain has TRBV6-6 and TRBJ1-5; the D is unclear. V gave up 3 bases and J gave up 1 base, with 7 bases separating them. This CDR3 has 14 amino acids. CDR1 and CDR2 (germline): MNHNY, SVGAGI (reference sequence).